A selection of T cell receptor beta chains follows, all from one sample in a study of neurological immune-mediated disorders. TCRdb re-called the 5' RACE reads with MiXCR, one entry per CDR3 protein. The table has more than 95,000 distinct CDR3 sequences, 10% to 11% seen once. Sequenced material: PBMCs. Every receptor here comes from a female donor with HTLV-1-associated myelopathy (HAM/TSP). The CDR3 runs from the conserved cysteine through the conserved F or W. A D gene is named only where the DNA matches it firmly. Part of the rows lack a size; the others show once, few, many or a class for expanded clones.

V gene: TRBV5-1; CDR3 length: 15; D gene: TRBD1; J gene: TRBJ2-1; clone size: medium-sized; CDR3 protein: CASSPQGALSSEQFF; CDR3 DNA: TGCGCCAGCAGCCCACAGGGGGCGCTTAGTTCTGAGCAGTTCTTC
V gene: TRBV5-1; CDR3 length: 13; D gene: TRBD1; J gene: TRBJ2-5; clone size: NA; CDR3 protein: CASSVGQEGTQYF; CDR3 DNA: TGCGCCAGCAGCGTGGGACAGGAGGGGACCCAGTACTTC
V gene: TRBV12-3/TRBV12-4; CDR3 length: 14; D gene: NA; J gene: TRBJ2-1; clone size: many; CDR3 protein: CASSSRDPDNEQFF; CDR3 DNA: TGTGCCAGCAGTTCCCGGGACCCGGACAATGAGCAGTTCTTC
V gene: TRBV20-1; CDR3 length: 13; D gene: NA; J gene: TRBJ1-5; clone size: few; CDR3 protein: CSARSQPNQPQHF; CDR3 DNA: TGCAGTGCTAGGTCCCAACCCAATCAGCCCCAGCATTTT
V gene: TRBV7-9; CDR3 length: 15; D gene: TRBD1; J gene: TRBJ2-2; clone size: few; CDR3 protein: CARASDREDTGELFF; CDR3 DNA: TGTGCCAGGGCTTCGGACAGGGAAGACACCGGGGAGCTGTTTTTT
V gene: TRBV4-2; CDR3 length: 16; D gene: NA; J gene: TRBJ2-7; clone size: many; CDR3 protein: CASSVRRAGAGDEQYF; CDR3 DNA: TGTGCCAGCAGCGTGAGGAGGGCGGGGGCCGGGGACGAGCAGTACTTC
V gene: TRBV5-1; CDR3 length: 14; D gene: TRBD2; J gene: TRBJ2-7; clone size: many; CDR3 protein: CASSSSGTYYEQYF; CDR3 DNA: TGCGCCAGCAGCTCTAGCGGGACATACTACGAGCAGTACTTC
V gene: TRBV10-3; CDR3 length: 11; D gene: NA; J gene: TRBJ2-1; clone size: many; CDR3 protein: CAIRQNNEQFF; CDR3 DNA: TGTGCCATCAGACAAAACAATGAGCAGTTCTTC
V gene: TRBV7-9; CDR3 length: 14; D gene: NA; J gene: TRBJ2-2; clone size: few; CDR3 protein: CASTADTNTGELFF; CDR3 DNA: TGTGCCAGCACCGCGGACACGAACACCGGGGAGCTGTTTTTT
V gene: TRBV10-3; CDR3 length: 13; D gene: TRBD1; J gene: TRBJ2-1; clone size: few; CDR3 protein: CAIGTGGSNEQFF; CDR3 DNA: TGTGCCATCGGGACAGGGGGCTCCAATGAGCAGTTCTTC
V gene: TRBV29-1; CDR3 length: 15; D gene: TRBD1; J gene: TRBJ2-3; clone size: many; CDR3 protein: CSVVGTGESTDTQYF; CDR3 DNA: TGCAGCGTTGTCGGGACAGGGGAAAGCACAGATACGCAGTATTTT
V gene: TRBV7-6; CDR3 length: 14; D gene: NA; J gene: TRBJ2-2; clone size: NA; CDR3 protein: CASSLGAYTGELFF; CDR3 DNA: TGTGCCAGCAGCTTAGGTGCATACACCGGGGAGCTGTTTTTT
V gene: TRBV15; CDR3 length: 14; D gene: NA; J gene: TRBJ2-2; clone size: many; CDR3 protein: CATSRRGSGGELFF; CDR3 DNA: TGTGCTACCAGCAGGAGAGGGTCCGGCGGGGAGCTGTTTTTT
V gene: TRBV20-1; CDR3 length: 14; D gene: TRBD2; J gene: TRBJ2-1; clone size: many; CDR3 protein: CSARDYRSYNEQFF; CDR3 DNA: TGCAGTGCAAGGGACTACCGCTCCTACAATGAGCAGTTCTTC
V gene: TRBV4-2; CDR3 length: 11; D gene: NA; J gene: TRBJ1-2; clone size: NA; CDR3 protein: CASSQEKGYTF; CDR3 DNA: TGTGCCAGCAGCCAAGAAAAAGGCTACACCTTC
V gene: TRBV7-2; CDR3 length: 13; D gene: NA; J gene: TRBJ2-5; clone size: many; CDR3 protein: CASSLGSAETQYF; CDR3 DNA: TGTGCCAGCAGCTTAGGATCCGCAGAGACCCAGTACTTC
V gene: TRBV5-1; CDR3 length: 15; D gene: NA; J gene: TRBJ2-2; clone size: few; CDR3 protein: CASSLTTENTGELFF; CDR3 DNA: TGCGCCAGCAGCTTGACGACAGAGAACACCGGGGAGCTGTTTTTT
V gene: TRBV28; CDR3 length: 15; D gene: TRBD1; J gene: TRBJ1-1; clone size: medium-sized; CDR3 protein: CASSSLGTGRRGAFF; CDR3 DNA: TGTGCCAGCAGCTCTCTCGGGACAGGCAGAAGGGGAGCTTTCTTT
V gene: TRBV5-1; CDR3 length: 15; D gene: NA; J gene: TRBJ2-1; clone size: NA; CDR3 protein: CASSLAAGIYNEQFF; CDR3 DNA: TGCGCCAGCAGCTTGGCGGCAGGGATCTACAATGAGCAGTTCTTC
V gene: TRBV20-1; CDR3 length: 13; D gene: NA; J gene: TRBJ1-6; clone size: many; CDR3 protein: CSAKGGGPSPLHF; CDR3 DNA: TGCAGTGCCAAGGGGGGGGGGCCTTCACCCCTCCACTTT
V gene: TRBV12-3/TRBV12-4; CDR3 length: 12; D gene: NA; J gene: TRBJ1-2; clone size: few; CDR3 protein: CASSPDHYGYTF; CDR3 DNA: TGTGCCAGCAGCCCTGACCACTATGGCTACACCTTC
V gene: TRBV6-5; CDR3 length: 13; D gene: TRBD1; J gene: TRBJ1-1; clone size: many; CDR3 protein: CASSLNRGAEAFF; CDR3 DNA: TGTGCCAGCAGCCTGAACAGGGGTGCTGAAGCTTTCTTT
V gene: TRBV5-1; CDR3 length: 14; D gene: NA; J gene: TRBJ2-2; clone size: many; CDR3 protein: CASSYDPGTGELFF; CDR3 DNA: TGCGCCAGCAGTTACGATCCAGGGACCGGGGAGCTGTTTTTT
V gene: TRBV6-5; CDR3 length: 16; D gene: TRBD1; J gene: TRBJ1-6; clone size: few; CDR3 protein: CASSYFTGTGVSPLHF; CDR3 DNA: TGTGCCAGCAGTTACTTTACCGGGACAGGGGTTTCACCCCTCCACTTT
V gene: TRBV10-3; CDR3 length: 11; D gene: NA; J gene: TRBJ2-7; clone size: many; CDR3 protein: CAISEVGGQYF; CDR3 DNA: TGTGCCATCAGTGAAGTGGGCGGTCAGTACTTC
V gene: TRBV2; CDR3 length: 13; D gene: NA; J gene: TRBJ2-5; clone size: many; CDR3 protein: CASSGTAQETQYF; CDR3 DNA: TGTGCCAGCAGTGGGACAGCACAAGAGACCCAGTACTTC
V gene: TRBV28; CDR3 length: 12; D gene: NA; J gene: TRBJ2-5; clone size: few; CDR3 protein: CASSSYQETQYF; CDR3 DNA: TGTGCCAGCAGTTCGTATCAAGAGACCCAGTACTTC
V gene: TRBV4-1; CDR3 length: 18; D gene: TRBD2; J gene: TRBJ2-1; clone size: many; CDR3 protein: CASSQLHSAGGPENEQFF; CDR3 DNA: TGCGCCAGCAGCCAACTTCACTCAGCGGGGGGGCCGGAGAATGAGCAGTTCTTC
V gene: TRBV4-2; CDR3 length: 14; D gene: NA; J gene: TRBJ2-3; clone size: many; CDR3 protein: CASSQAGATDTQYF; CDR3 DNA: TGTGCCAGCAGCCAAGCGGGGGCCACAGATACGCAGTATTTT
V gene: TRBV5-1; CDR3 length: 14; D gene: TRBD1; J gene: TRBJ2-4; clone size: many; CDR3 protein: CASSGTVAKNIQYF; CDR3 DNA: TGCGCCAGCAGCGGGACAGTAGCCAAAAACATTCAGTACTTC
V gene: TRBV9; CDR3 length: 16; D gene: NA; J gene: TRBJ2-7; clone size: many; CDR3 protein: CASSERESGVPHEQYF; CDR3 DNA: TGTGCCAGCAGCGAAAGGGAATCGGGGGTCCCCCACGAGCAGTACTTC
V gene: TRBV6-2/TRBV6-3; CDR3 length: 15; D gene: NA; J gene: TRBJ2-1; clone size: few; CDR3 protein: CASSTRASSYNEQFF; CDR3 DNA: TGTGCCAGCAGTACCCGGGCCAGCTCCTACAATGAGCAGTTCTTC
V gene: TRBV28; CDR3 length: 15; D gene: NA; J gene: TRBJ2-7; clone size: many; CDR3 protein: CASSRMSPKPYEQYF; CDR3 DNA: TGTGCCAGCAGTCGCATGAGCCCGAAACCCTACGAGCAGTACTTC
V gene: TRBV5-6; CDR3 length: 14; D gene: NA; J gene: TRBJ1-3; clone size: many; CDR3 protein: CASSLGFQGATIYF; CDR3 DNA: TGTGCCAGCAGCTTGGGGTTTCAGGGTGCCACCATATATTTT
V gene: TRBV7-9; CDR3 length: 15; D gene: NA; J gene: TRBJ1-2; clone size: NA; CDR3 protein: CASSPSTGRPNGYTF; CDR3 DNA: TGTGCCAGCAGCCCATCAACAGGGCGTCCCAACGGCTACACCTTC
V gene: TRBV5-6; CDR3 length: 16; D gene: NA; J gene: TRBJ2-1; clone size: many; CDR3 protein: CASSLWWQQNYNEQFF; CDR3 DNA: TGTGCCAGCAGCTTGTGGTGGCAGCAAAACTACAATGAGCAGTTCTTC
V gene: TRBV20-1; CDR3 length: 15; D gene: NA; J gene: TRBJ1-5; clone size: many; CDR3 protein: CSARDRVLGNQPQHF; CDR3 DNA: TGCAGTGCTAGAGATCGGGTACTCGGAAATCAGCCCCAGCATTTT
V gene: TRBV7-3; CDR3 length: 13; D gene: NA; J gene: TRBJ2-1; clone size: NA; CDR3 protein: CASSAGSYNEQLF; CDR3 DNA: TGTGCCAGCAGTGCCGGCAGCTACAATGAGCAGTTATTC
V gene: TRBV12-3/TRBV12-4; CDR3 length: 11; D gene: NA; J gene: TRBJ2-7; clone size: many; CDR3 protein: CASAGNYEQYF; CDR3 DNA: TGTGCCAGCGCAGGAAACTACGAGCAGTACTTC
V gene: TRBV7-2; CDR3 length: 11; D gene: NA; J gene: TRBJ2-1; clone size: NA; CDR3 protein: CASTAGVEQFF; CDR3 DNA: TGTGCCAGCACGGCAGGGGTTGAACAGTTCTTC
V gene: TRBV10-3; CDR3 length: 13; D gene: TRBD1; J gene: TRBJ2-7; clone size: many; CDR3 protein: CAIRTGGTYEQYF; CDR3 DNA: TGTGCCATCAGGACAGGGGGGACCTACGAGCAGTACTTC
V gene: TRBV9; CDR3 length: 13; D gene: NA; J gene: TRBJ1-1; clone size: many; CDR3 protein: CASSVGRTTEAFF; CDR3 DNA: TGTGCCAGCAGCGTAGGCAGAACCACTGAAGCTTTCTTT
V gene: TRBV20-1; CDR3 length: 13; D gene: NA; J gene: TRBJ2-7; clone size: many; CDR3 protein: CSAARGPTYEQYF; CDR3 DNA: TGCAGTGCTGCCCGGGGCCCGACCTACGAGCAGTACTTC
V gene: TRBV12-3/TRBV12-4; CDR3 length: 13; D gene: TRBD2; J gene: TRBJ2-3; clone size: many; CDR3 protein: CASRLAGVDTQYF; CDR3 DNA: TGTGCCAGTAGACTAGCGGGGGTCGATACGCAGTATTTT
V gene: TRBV7-9; CDR3 length: 15; D gene: TRBD1; J gene: TRBJ2-1; clone size: many; CDR3 protein: CASSLGTGGWYEQFF; CDR3 DNA: TGTGCCAGCAGCTTAGGGACAGGGGGCTGGTATGAGCAGTTCTTC
V gene: TRBV12-3/TRBV12-4; CDR3 length: 15; D gene: NA; J gene: TRBJ2-4; clone size: many; CDR3 protein: CASSFFGAPQNIQYF; CDR3 DNA: TGTGCCAGCAGTTTCTTCGGCGCTCCTCAAAACATTCAGTACTTC
V gene: TRBV29-1; CDR3 length: 13; D gene: TRBD1; J gene: TRBJ2-7; clone size: NA; CDR3 protein: CSARQGVLHEQYF; CDR3 DNA: TGCAGCGCGAGACAGGGCGTTCTCCACGAGCAGTACTTC
V gene: TRBV27; CDR3 length: 14; D gene: TRBD1; J gene: TRBJ2-3; clone size: many; CDR3 protein: CASSYRGRTDTQYF; CDR3 DNA: TGTGCCAGCAGTTACAGGGGGCGCACAGATACGCAGTATTTT
V gene: TRBV7-2; CDR3 length: 13; D gene: NA; J gene: TRBJ2-5; clone size: many; CDR3 protein: CASSFQGKETQYF; CDR3 DNA: TGTGCCAGCAGCTTTCAGGGGAAAGAGACCCAGTACTTC
V gene: TRBV5-1; CDR3 length: 14; D gene: TRBD2; J gene: TRBJ2-3; clone size: many; CDR3 protein: CASGSGGSTDTQYF; CDR3 DNA: TGCGCCAGCGGCAGCGGGGGAAGTACAGATACGCAGTATTTT
V gene: TRBV13; CDR3 length: 17; D gene: NA; J gene: TRBJ2-1; clone size: many; CDR3 protein: CASSFSGSVPSYNEQFF; CDR3 DNA: TGTGCCAGCAGCTTTTCTGGTTCAGTACCCTCCTACAATGAGCAGTTCTTC
V gene: TRBV20-1; CDR3 length: 14; D gene: TRBD2; J gene: TRBJ2-3; clone size: many; CDR3 protein: CSARDSGTTDTQYF; CDR3 DNA: TGCAGTGCCCGTGATAGCGGGACCACAGATACGCAGTATTTT
V gene: TRBV6-6; CDR3 length: 13; D gene: NA; J gene: TRBJ1-2; clone size: many; CDR3 protein: CASSYDGNYGYTF; CDR3 DNA: TGTGCCAGCAGTTACGACGGGAACTATGGCTACACCTTC
V gene: TRBV11-2; CDR3 length: 17; D gene: TRBD2; J gene: TRBJ2-3; clone size: few; CDR3 protein: CASSRLSGGLDTDTQYF; CDR3 DNA: TGTGCCAGCAGCCGCCTCAGCGGGGGATTGGACACAGATACGCAGTATTTT
V gene: TRBV4-1; CDR3 length: 17; D gene: TRBD2; J gene: TRBJ2-7; clone size: many; CDR3 protein: CASSQETSGGKSYEQYF; CDR3 DNA: TGCGCCAGCAGCCAAGAGACTAGCGGGGGGAAATCCTACGAGCAGTACTTC
V gene: TRBV5-1; CDR3 length: 14; D gene: TRBD1; J gene: TRBJ1-2; clone size: many; CDR3 protein: CASSLDTTGAGYTF; CDR3 DNA: TGCGCCAGCAGCTTGGATACGACAGGGGCTGGCTACACCTTC